This is a list of T cell receptor beta chains from one sample in a study of T cell repertoires in cytomegalovirus infection. One entry per CDR3 protein, called by TCRdb with MiXCR from the reads. The data show approximately 500,000 distinct CDR3 sequences, 15% to 20% seen once. Specimen: CD8+ T cells from PBMCs. The receptors here all came from a human donor in good health (CMV status not recorded). Some clones in this sample may be carry-over from other donors' samples. Both conserved end residues are part of each CDR3. A D gene is named only where the DNA matches it firmly.

v_gene: TRBV28
j_gene: TRBJ2-7
d_gene: TRBD2
CDR3aa: CASRIGTSGIYEQYF

v_gene: TRBV20-1
j_gene: TRBJ1-2
d_gene: .
CDR3aa: CSARGRDAGFYGYTF

v_gene: TRBV20-1
j_gene: TRBJ2-2
d_gene: TRBD1
CDR3aa: CSATGGRSGELFF

v_gene: TRBV30
j_gene: TRBJ1-5
d_gene: .
CDR3aa: CAWRGTQATDNQPQHF

v_gene: TRBV7-2
j_gene: TRBJ2-1
d_gene: .
CDR3aa: CASSSLTSRERNEQFF

v_gene: TRBV6-5
j_gene: TRBJ1-1
d_gene: .
CDR3aa: CASSYLEGLGNTEAFF

v_gene: TRBV19
j_gene: TRBJ1-5
d_gene: .
CDR3aa: CASSIDLADYSNQPQHF

v_gene: TRBV5-1
j_gene: TRBJ1-2
d_gene: .
CDR3aa: CASSLVGASYGYTF

v_gene: TRBV12-3/TRBV12-4
j_gene: TRBJ1-5
d_gene: TRBD1
CDR3aa: CASGDSSNQPQHF

v_gene: TRBV7-9
j_gene: TRBJ2-7
d_gene: .
CDR3aa: CASSPMGQIEQYF

v_gene: TRBV9
j_gene: TRBJ2-1
d_gene: .
CDR3aa: CASSVGLDLEQFF

v_gene: TRBV7-8
j_gene: TRBJ2-2
d_gene: .
CDR3aa: CASSLGRGELFF

v_gene: TRBV2
j_gene: TRBJ2-7
d_gene: .
CDR3aa: CASSAVLALYEQYF

v_gene: TRBV7-9
j_gene: TRBJ2-3
d_gene: .
CDR3aa: CASTSLSNADTQYF

v_gene: TRBV29-1
j_gene: TRBJ2-1
d_gene: TRBD2
CDR3aa: CSVPGRASYNEQFF

v_gene: TRBV2
j_gene: TRBJ2-1
d_gene: TRBD2
CDR3aa: CASSEEGQGTSGRSYNEQFF

v_gene: TRBV24-1
j_gene: TRBJ2-2
d_gene: TRBD1
CDR3aa: CATSAQDRANTGELFF

v_gene: TRBV11-2
j_gene: TRBJ1-2
d_gene: TRBD1
CDR3aa: CASSQPGQAVYGYTF

v_gene: TRBV5-5
j_gene: TRBJ1-5
d_gene: .
CDR3aa: CASSLYLAGGNQPQHF

v_gene: TRBV7-9
j_gene: TRBJ2-7
d_gene: .
CDR3aa: CASRGEVSYDEQYF

v_gene: TRBV6-1
j_gene: TRBJ1-2
d_gene: TRBD1
CDR3aa: CASSTGTENYGYTF

v_gene: TRBV12-3/TRBV12-4
j_gene: TRBJ2-7
d_gene: .
CDR3aa: CASNLSGTSYEQYF

v_gene: TRBV25-1
j_gene: TRBJ1-1
d_gene: .
CDR3aa: CASSEKGNTEAFF

v_gene: TRBV19
j_gene: TRBJ2-3
d_gene: TRBD2
CDR3aa: CASSRGSGGRDTQYF

v_gene: TRBV20-1
j_gene: TRBJ2-3
d_gene: .
CDR3aa: CSARRFSGPGTDTQYF

v_gene: TRBV6-8
j_gene: TRBJ1-2
d_gene: TRBD1
CDR3aa: CAARPGQGSMGYTF

v_gene: TRBV27
j_gene: TRBJ2-5
d_gene: .
CDR3aa: CASSFVGRQETQYF

v_gene: TRBV7-3
j_gene: TRBJ2-1
d_gene: .
CDR3aa: CASSSSEGGPSNEQFF

v_gene: TRBV28
j_gene: TRBJ1-4
d_gene: .
CDR3aa: CASSFGDGISTNEKLFF

v_gene: TRBV7-8
j_gene: TRBJ1-1
d_gene: .
CDR3aa: CASAKGNTEAFF

v_gene: TRBV27
j_gene: TRBJ1-6
d_gene: TRBD1
CDR3aa: CASSYPGGSPLHF

v_gene: TRBV4-1
j_gene: TRBJ1-1
d_gene: .
CDR3aa: CASSQVSTEAFF

v_gene: TRBV29-1
j_gene: TRBJ2-7
d_gene: TRBD2
CDR3aa: CSALGGRLYEQYF

v_gene: TRBV6-5
j_gene: TRBJ2-7
d_gene: .
CDR3aa: CASSPEGQGTYEQYF

v_gene: TRBV11-1
j_gene: TRBJ2-7
d_gene: .
CDR3aa: CASSSRDVYEQYF

v_gene: TRBV27
j_gene: TRBJ2-7
d_gene: .
CDR3aa: CASSPSQGAYEQYF

v_gene: TRBV19
j_gene: TRBJ2-2
d_gene: TRBD2
CDR3aa: CASSIFLFAGGGNTGELFF

v_gene: TRBV6-2/TRBV6-3
j_gene: TRBJ2-5
d_gene: TRBD2
CDR3aa: CASSYQTEAGGPETQYF

v_gene: TRBV27
j_gene: TRBJ1-2
d_gene: .
CDR3aa: CASSFGVGGGYTF

v_gene: TRBV9
j_gene: TRBJ1-5
d_gene: TRBD1
CDR3aa: CASSETGRGQPQHF

v_gene: TRBV12-3/TRBV12-4
j_gene: TRBJ2-7
d_gene: TRBD1
CDR3aa: CASSLRQGADEQYF

v_gene: TRBV7-9
j_gene: TRBJ2-1
d_gene: .
CDR3aa: CASSPPRSSYNEQFF

v_gene: TRBV20-1
j_gene: TRBJ2-7
d_gene: .
CDR3aa: CSASGLVGTTGYEQYF

v_gene: TRBV28
j_gene: TRBJ2-7
d_gene: TRBD1
CDR3aa: CDSSTPLGTGEDEQYF

v_gene: TRBV27
j_gene: TRBJ1-1
d_gene: TRBD1
CDR3aa: CASSDDRGANTEAFF

v_gene: TRBV7-9
j_gene: TRBJ2-1
d_gene: .
CDR3aa: CASMASASSYNEQFF

v_gene: TRBV27
j_gene: TRBJ1-1
d_gene: TRBD1
CDR3aa: CASSPGQAVNTEAFF

v_gene: TRBV12-3/TRBV12-4
j_gene: TRBJ2-1
d_gene: .
CDR3aa: CASSSRENEQFF

v_gene: TRBV7-2
j_gene: TRBJ2-5
d_gene: TRBD1
CDR3aa: CASSLRGQGLKETQYF